The sequence of this TCR beta chain was determined in a study of cytomegalovirus exposure and HLA in healthy donors. PCR used 60 Vbeta primers and 13 Jbeta primers. Data came from immunoSEQ multiplex PCR; TCRdb stores just in-frame clones and leaves some out. Of some 130,000 clones in the sample, around 75% were seen once. Germline assignment: CDR1 SGDLS and CDR2 YYNGEE. V lost 0 bases and J 2 bases, leaving 12 bases between the germline ends. This CDR3 has 17 residues. The genes are TRBV9 and TRBJ2-6; D is perhaps TRBD1 (5 bases). The specimen sequenced was PBMCs. The sequence was obtained from a man aged 35-49 years in good health and CMV-seronegative. CDR3: CASSVEPGPTGANVLTF. CDR3 bases: TGTGCCAGCAGCGTAGAACCAGGGCCCACTGGGGCCAACGTCCTGACTTTC. The variable domain in full, with the rest retrieved from reference TRBV9 and TRBJ2-6, is DSGVTQTPKHLITATGQRVTLRCSPRSGDLSVYWYQQSLDQGLQFLIQYYNGEERAKGNILERFSAQQFPDLHSELNLSSLELGDSALYFCASSVEPGPTGANVLTFGAGSRLTVL.